This entry concerns a single TCR beta chain. Its antigen remains unidentified. This CDR3 is built from 13 residues. The germline CDR1 and CDR2 sequences are PRHDT and FYEKMQ (reference sequence). The V gene lost 5 bases and the J gene lost 4 bases, with 9 bases spanning the gap. The sample comes from a study of shared clonotypes between healthy human individuals. In the study overall: Donors had three CD4 naive, three CD4 memory, two CD8 naive and one CD8 memory plate apiece. Findings and caveats of the study: In having few donors, the study represented limited genetic and exposure-history diversity.

This table comes from immunoSEQ multiplex PCR, and its TCRdb copy is limited to in-frame clones, with some not included. The repertoire has 950,000 to 1,200,000 clones, about 72% of them found once; the top ten carry roughly 0.82%. A split of CD4+ cells into CD45RA+ naive and CD45RA-negative memory subsets was performed. The source of this sequence is a man between 18 and 29 years old in good health. Some clones in this sample may be carry-over from other donors' samples. The specimen sequenced was memory CD4+ T cells from PBMCs. The subset is: CD45RA-negative fraction. The chain employs TRBV13 and TRBJ2-1, with a possible D match to TRBD1 (5 bases). The CDR3 bases are TGTGCCAGCAGCCGAAACAGGTACAATGAGCAGTTCTTC. Translation: CASSRNRYNEQFF.